The entry that follows covers one TCR beta chain sequence. The V gene lost 4 bases and the J gene lost 4 bases, with 7 bases spanning the gap. Germline V CDR1 and CDR2: SGHAT, FQNNGV. The CDR3 runs to 13 residues. In the source study's methods: Researchers report that nucleated cell counts were estimated from reference gene primer amplification. Some clones are missing from TCRdb's copy, which holds only in-frame ones; the method was immunoSEQ multiplex PCR. From that table come the V and J calls and clone size; the DNA was used to work out D and trimming. The data hold approximately 110,000 clones, with about 70% observed a single time. These data belong to a study of blood T cell repertoires in COVID-19. Study background: Both acute and convalescent COVID-19 samples were obtained from the United States, Italy and Spain. PBMCs, B-cell-depleted T cells, or T cells provided the cDNA or gDNA that made up the material.

Patients of the Seattle cohort, enrolled during active infection, were followed longitudinally. The clonotype originates from a man older than 75 with COVID-19, enrolled during active disease. This chain links TRBV11-2 with TRBJ2-2; a weak D match, TRBD1 (5 bases). Sequenced sample: peripheral blood. The CDR3 spells CASSSGPTGELFF. CDR3 sequence (DNA): TGTGCCAGCAGCTCAGGGCCCACCGGGGAGCTGTTTTTT. Using reference TRBV11-2 and TRBJ2-2 for the parts outside the CDR3, the full variable domain is EAGVAQSPRYKIIEKRQSVAFWCNPISGHATLYWYQQILGQGPKLLIQFQNNGVVDDSQLPKDRFSAERLKGVDSTLKIQPAKLEDSAVYLCASSSGPTGELFFGEGSRLTVL.